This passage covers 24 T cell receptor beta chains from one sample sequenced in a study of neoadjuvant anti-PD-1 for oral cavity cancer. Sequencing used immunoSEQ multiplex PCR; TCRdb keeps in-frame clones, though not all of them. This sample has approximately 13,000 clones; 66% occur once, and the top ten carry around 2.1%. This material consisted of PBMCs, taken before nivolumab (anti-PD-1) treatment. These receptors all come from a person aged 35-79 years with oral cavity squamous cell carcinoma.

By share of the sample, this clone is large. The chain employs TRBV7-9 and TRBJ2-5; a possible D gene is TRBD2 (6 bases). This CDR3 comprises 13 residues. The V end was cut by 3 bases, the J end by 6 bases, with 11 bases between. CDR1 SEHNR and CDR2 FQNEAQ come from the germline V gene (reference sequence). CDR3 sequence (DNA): TGTGCCAGCAGCTTCGGCGGGGTGAAGACCCAGTACTTC. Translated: CASSFGGVKTQYF. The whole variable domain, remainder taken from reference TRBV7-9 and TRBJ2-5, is DTGVSQNPRHKITKRGQNVTFRCDPISEHNRLYWYRQTLGQGPEFLTYFQNEAQLEKSRLLSDRFSAERPKGSFSTLEIQRTEQGDSAMYLCASSFGGVKTQYFGPGTRLLVL.

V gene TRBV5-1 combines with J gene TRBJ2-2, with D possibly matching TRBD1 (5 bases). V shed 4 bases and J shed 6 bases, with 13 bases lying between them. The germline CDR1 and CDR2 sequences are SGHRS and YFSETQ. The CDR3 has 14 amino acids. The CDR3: CASSSFREAGELFF. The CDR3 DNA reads TGCGCCAGCAGCAGTTTCAGGGAAGCCGGGGAGCTGTTTTTT.

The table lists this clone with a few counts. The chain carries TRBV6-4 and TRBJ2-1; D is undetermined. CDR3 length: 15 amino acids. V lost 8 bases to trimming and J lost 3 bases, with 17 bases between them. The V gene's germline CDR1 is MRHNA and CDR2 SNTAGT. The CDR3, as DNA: TGTGCCAGCCGGACCGTGGGCAGATACTACAATGAGCAGTTCTTC. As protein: CASRTVGRYYNEQFF.

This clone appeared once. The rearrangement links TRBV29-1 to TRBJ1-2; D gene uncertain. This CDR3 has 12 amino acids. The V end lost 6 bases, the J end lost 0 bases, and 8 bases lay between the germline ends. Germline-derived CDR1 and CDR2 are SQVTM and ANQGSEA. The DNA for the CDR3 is TGCAGCGTCACCACATCTAACTATGGCTACACCTTC. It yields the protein CSVTTSNYGYTF.

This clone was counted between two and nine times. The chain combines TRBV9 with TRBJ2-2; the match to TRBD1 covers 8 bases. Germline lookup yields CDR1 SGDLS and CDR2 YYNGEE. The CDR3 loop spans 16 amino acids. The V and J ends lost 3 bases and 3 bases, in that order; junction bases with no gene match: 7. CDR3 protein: CASSAPGGAYTGELFF. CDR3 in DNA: TGTGCCAGCAGCGCACCAGGGGGCGCTTACACCGGGGAGCTGTTTTTT.

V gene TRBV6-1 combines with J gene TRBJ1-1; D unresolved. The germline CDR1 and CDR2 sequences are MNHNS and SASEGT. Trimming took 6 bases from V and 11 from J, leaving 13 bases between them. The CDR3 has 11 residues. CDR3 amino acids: CASRLGRVAFF. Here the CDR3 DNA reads TGTGCCAGCAGACTCGGTCGGGTGGCTTTCTTT.

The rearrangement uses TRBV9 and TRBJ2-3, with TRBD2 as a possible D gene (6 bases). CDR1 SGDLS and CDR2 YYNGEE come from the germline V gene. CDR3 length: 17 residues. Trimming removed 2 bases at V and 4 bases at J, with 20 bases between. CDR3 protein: CASSVRPPSVLSDTQYF. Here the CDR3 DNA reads TGTGCCAGCAGCGTCCGTCCGCCTAGCGTTCTGTCAGATACGCAGTATTTT.

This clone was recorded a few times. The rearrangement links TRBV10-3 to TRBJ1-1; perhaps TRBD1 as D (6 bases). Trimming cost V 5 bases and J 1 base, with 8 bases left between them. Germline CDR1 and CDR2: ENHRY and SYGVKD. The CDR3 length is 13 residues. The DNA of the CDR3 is TGTGCCATCAGTAAGACAGGGAACACTGAAGCTTTCTTT. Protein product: CAISKTGNTEAFF.

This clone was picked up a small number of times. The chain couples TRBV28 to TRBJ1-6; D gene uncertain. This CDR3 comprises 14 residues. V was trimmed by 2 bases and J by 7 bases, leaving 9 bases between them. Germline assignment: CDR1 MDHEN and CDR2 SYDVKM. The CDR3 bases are TGTGCCAGCAGTTTAGGGCAGGCAAATTCACCCCTCCACTTT. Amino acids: CASSLGQANSPLHF. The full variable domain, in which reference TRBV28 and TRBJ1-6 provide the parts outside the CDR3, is DVKVTQSSRYLVKRTGEKVFLECVQDMDHENMFWYRQDPGLGLRLIYFSYDVKMKEKGDIPEGYSVSREKKERFSLILESASTNQTSMYLCASSLGQANSPLHFGNGTRLTVT.

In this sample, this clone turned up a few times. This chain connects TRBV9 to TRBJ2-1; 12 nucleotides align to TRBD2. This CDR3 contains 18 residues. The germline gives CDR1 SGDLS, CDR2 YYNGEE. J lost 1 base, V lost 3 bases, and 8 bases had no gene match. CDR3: CASSAQTSGRGSYNEQFF. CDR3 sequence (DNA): TGTGCCAGCAGCGCCCAGACTAGCGGGAGAGGTTCCTACAATGAGCAGTTCTTC. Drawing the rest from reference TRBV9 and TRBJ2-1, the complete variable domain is DSGVTQTPKHLITATGQRVTLRCSPRSGDLSVYWYQQSLDQGLQFLIQYYNGEERAKGNILERFSAQQFPDLHSELNLSSLELGDSALYFCASSAQTSGRGSYNEQFFGPGTRLTVL.

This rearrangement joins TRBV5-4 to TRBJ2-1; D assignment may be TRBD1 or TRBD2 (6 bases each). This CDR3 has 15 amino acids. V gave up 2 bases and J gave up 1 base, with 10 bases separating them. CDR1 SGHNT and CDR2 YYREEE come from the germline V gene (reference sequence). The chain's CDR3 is CASSFGGHSYNEQFF. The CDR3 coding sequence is TGTGCCAGCAGCTTCGGGGGCCATTCCTACAATGAGCAGTTCTTC.

The CDR3 protein is CASSPGGAATDTQYF. The CDR3 coding sequence is TGTGCCAGCTCACCAGGGGGGGCCGCAACAGATACGCAGTATTTT. The rearrangement links TRBV18 to TRBJ2-3, with D perhaps TRBD2 (7 bases). V gave up 2 bases and J gave up 3 bases, with 12 bases separating them. Looked up from germline, CDR1 is KGHSH and CDR2 is LQKENI. The CDR3 is 15 residues long. Supplemented by reference TRBV18 and TRBJ2-3, the full variable domain reads NAGVMQNPRHLVRRRGQEARLRCSPMKGHSHVYWYRQLPEEGLKFMVYLQKENIIDESGMPKERFSAEFPKEGPSILRIQQVVRGDSAAYFCASSPGGAATDTQYFGPGTRLTVL.

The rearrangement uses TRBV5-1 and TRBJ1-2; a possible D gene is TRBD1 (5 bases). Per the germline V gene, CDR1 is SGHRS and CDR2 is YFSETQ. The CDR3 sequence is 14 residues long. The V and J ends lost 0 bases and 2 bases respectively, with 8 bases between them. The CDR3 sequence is CASSLGDGNYGYTF. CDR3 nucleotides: TGCGCCAGCAGCTTGGGGGACGGAAACTATGGCTACACCTTC.

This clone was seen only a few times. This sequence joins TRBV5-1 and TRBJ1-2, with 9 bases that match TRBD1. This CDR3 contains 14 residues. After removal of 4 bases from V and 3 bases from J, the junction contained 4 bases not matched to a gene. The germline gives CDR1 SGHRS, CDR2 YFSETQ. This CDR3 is CASSLDRGDYGYTF. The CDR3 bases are TGCGCCAGCAGCCTGGACAGGGGCGACTATGGCTACACCTTC. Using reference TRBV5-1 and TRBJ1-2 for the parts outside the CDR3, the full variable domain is KAGVTQTPRYLIKTRGQQVTLSCSPISGHRSVSWYQQTPGQGLQFLFEYFSETQRNKGNFPGRFSGRQFSNSRSEMNVSTLELGDSALYLCASSLDRGDYGYTFGSGTRLTVV.

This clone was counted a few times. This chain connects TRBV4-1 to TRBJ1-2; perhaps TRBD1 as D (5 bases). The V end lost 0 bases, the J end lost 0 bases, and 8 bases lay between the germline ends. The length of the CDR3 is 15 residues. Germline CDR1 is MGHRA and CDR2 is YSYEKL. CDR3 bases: TGCGCCAGCAGCCAAGACCCAGGGTCTAACTATGGCTACACCTTC. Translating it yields CASSQDPGSNYGYTF.

The chain's CDR3 is CASSFSHANPYGYTF. The CDR3 region has the DNA TGTGCCAGCAGTTTTAGCCACGCAAACCCCTATGGCTACACCTTC. The rearrangement links TRBV28 to TRBJ1-2; D remains unclear. This CDR3 comprises 15 residues. CDR1 MDHEN and CDR2 SYDVKM come from the germline V gene. Trimming pared 3 bases from V and 4 bases from J, leaving 15 bases between.

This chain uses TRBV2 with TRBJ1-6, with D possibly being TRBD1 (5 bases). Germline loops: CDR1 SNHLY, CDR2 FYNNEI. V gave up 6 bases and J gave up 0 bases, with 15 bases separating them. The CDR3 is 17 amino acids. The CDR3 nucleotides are TGTGCCAGCAGCTCACTACGGGGGAGCTCCTATAATTCACCCCTCCACTTT. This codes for CASSSLRGSSYNSPLHF.

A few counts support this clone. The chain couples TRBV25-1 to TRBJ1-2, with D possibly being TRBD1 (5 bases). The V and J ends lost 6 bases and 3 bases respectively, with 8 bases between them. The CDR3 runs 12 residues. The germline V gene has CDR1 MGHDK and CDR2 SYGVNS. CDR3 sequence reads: CASRGTDYGYTF. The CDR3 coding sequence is TGTGCCAGCAGGGGGACGGACTATGGCTACACCTTC.

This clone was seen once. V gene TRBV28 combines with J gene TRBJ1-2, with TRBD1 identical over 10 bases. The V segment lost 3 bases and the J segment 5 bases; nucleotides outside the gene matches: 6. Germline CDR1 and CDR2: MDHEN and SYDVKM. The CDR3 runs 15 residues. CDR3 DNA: TGTGCCAGCAGTTTGTTCGGGACAGGGGATTATGGCTACACCTTC. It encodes CASSLFGTGDYGYTF.

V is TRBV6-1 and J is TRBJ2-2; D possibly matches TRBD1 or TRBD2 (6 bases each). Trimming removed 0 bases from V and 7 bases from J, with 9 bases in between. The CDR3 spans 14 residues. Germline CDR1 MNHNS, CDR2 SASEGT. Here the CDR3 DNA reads TGTGCCAGCAGTGAAGCGGGGGGCATCGGGGAGCTGTTTTTT. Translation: CASSEAGGIGELFF.

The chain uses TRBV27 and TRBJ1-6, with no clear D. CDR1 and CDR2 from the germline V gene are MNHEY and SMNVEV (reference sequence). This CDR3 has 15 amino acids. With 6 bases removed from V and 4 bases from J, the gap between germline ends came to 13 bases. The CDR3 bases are TGTGCCAGCAGAGGGTCCGCCGCTTATAATTCACCCCTCCACTTT. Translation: CASRGSAAYNSPLHF.

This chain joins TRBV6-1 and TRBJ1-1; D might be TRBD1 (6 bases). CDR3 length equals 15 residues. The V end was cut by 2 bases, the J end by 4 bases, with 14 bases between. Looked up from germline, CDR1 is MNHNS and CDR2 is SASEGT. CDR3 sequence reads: CASSEKRGISTEAFF. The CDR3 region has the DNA TGTGCCAGCAGTGAAAAAAGGGGGATCTCCACTGAAGCTTTCTTT.

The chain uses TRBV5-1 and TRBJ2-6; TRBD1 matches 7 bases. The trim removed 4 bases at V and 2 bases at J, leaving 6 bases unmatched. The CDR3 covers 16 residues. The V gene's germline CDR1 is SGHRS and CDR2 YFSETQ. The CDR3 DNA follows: TGCGCCAGCAGCCCGACAGGGACAGCTGGGGCCAACGTCCTGACTTTC. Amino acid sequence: CASSPTGTAGANVLTF.

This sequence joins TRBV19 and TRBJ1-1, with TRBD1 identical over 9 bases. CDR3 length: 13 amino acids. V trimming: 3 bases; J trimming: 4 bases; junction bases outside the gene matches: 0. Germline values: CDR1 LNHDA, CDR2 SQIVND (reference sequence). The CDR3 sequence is CASSMGQGTEAFF. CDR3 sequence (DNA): TGTGCCAGTAGTATGGGACAGGGCACTGAAGCTTTCTTT.